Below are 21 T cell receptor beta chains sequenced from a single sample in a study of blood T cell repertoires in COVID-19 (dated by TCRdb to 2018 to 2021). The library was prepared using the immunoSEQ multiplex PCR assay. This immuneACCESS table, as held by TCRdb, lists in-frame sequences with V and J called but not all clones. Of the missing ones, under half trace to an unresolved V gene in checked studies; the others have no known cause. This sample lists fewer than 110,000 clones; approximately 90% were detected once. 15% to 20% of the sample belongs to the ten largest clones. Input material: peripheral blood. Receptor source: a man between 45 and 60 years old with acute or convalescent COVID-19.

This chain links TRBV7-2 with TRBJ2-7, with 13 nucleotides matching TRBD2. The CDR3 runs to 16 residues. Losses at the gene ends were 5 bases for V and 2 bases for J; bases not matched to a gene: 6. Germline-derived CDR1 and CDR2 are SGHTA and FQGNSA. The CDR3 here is CASSRTSGGLPYEQYF. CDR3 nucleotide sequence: TGTGCCAGCAGCCGGACTAGCGGGGGCCTGCCCTACGAGCAGTACTTC.

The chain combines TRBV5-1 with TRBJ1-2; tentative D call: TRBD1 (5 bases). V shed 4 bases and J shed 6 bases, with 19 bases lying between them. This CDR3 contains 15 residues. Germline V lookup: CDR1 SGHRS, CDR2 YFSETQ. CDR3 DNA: TGCGCCAGCAGCCCCGGGACTCAACGCCTCCATGGCTACACCTTC. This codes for CASSPGTQRLHGYTF.

CDR3: CASSLSGGAATGELFF. The CDR3 DNA is TGTGCCAGCAGCTTGTCAGGCGGGGCGGCCACCGGGGAGCTGTTTTTT. The chain carries TRBV5-5 and TRBJ2-2; D may be TRBD2 (6 bases). This CDR3 region has 16 residues. Germline CDR1 and CDR2: SGHKS and YYEKEE (reference sequence). Trimming cost V 1 base and J 4 bases, with 14 bases left between them.

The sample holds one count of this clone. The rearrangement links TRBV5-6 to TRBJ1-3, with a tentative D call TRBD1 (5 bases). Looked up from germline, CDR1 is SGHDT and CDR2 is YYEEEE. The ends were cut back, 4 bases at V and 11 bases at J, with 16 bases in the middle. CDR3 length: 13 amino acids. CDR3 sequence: CASSQQGFGAIYF. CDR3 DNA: TGTGCCAGCAGCCAGCAGGGTTTTGGCGCCATATATTTT.

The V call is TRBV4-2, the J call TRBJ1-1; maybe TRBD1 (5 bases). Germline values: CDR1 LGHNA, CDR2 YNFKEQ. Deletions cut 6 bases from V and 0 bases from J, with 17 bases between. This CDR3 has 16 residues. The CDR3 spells CASSTGGSTMNTEAFF. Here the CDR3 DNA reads TGTGCCAGCAGTACCGGGGGATCGACCATGAACACTGAAGCTTTCTTT.

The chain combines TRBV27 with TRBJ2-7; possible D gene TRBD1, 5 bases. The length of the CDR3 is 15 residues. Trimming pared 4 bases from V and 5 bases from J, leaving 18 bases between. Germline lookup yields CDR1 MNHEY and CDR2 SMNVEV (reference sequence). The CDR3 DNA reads TGTGCCAGCAGTTCTCTAGGGGATAGTACGGACGAGCAGTACTTC. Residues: CASSSLGDSTDEQYF.

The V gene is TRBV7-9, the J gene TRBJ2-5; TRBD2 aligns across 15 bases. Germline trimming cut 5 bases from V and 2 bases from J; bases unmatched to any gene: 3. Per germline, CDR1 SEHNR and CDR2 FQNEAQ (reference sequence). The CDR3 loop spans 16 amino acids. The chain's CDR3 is CASSPGLAGGQETQYF. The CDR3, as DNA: TGTGCCAGCAGCCCCGGACTAGCGGGGGGGCAAGAGACCCAGTACTTC.

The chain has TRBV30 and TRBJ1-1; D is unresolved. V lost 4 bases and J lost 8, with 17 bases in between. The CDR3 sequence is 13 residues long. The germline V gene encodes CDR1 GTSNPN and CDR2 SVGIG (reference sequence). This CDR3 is CAWNVGSPREAFF. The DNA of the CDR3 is TGTGCCTGGAATGTCGGGTCTCCTAGAGAAGCTTTCTTT. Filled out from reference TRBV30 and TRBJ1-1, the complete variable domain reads SQTIHQWPATLVQPVGSPLSLECTVEGTSNPNLYWYRQAAGRGLQLLFYSVGIGQISSEVPQNLSASRPQDRQFILSSKKLLLSDSGFYLCAWNVGSPREAFFGQGTRLTVV.

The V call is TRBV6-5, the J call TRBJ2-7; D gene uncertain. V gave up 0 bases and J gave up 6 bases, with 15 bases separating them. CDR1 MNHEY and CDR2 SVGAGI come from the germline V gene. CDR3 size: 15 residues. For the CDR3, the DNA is TGTGCCAGCAGTTACTCGAGGCTATCCCCTCGCGAGCAGTACTTC. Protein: CASSYSRLSPREQYF.

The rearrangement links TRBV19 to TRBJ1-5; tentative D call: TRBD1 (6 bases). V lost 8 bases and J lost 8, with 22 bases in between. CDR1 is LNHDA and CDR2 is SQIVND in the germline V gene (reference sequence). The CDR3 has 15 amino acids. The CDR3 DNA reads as TGTGCCAGTTCTGCAGGGGCCGGTGGAATGAAGCCCCAGCATTTT. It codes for CASSAGAGGMKPQHF.

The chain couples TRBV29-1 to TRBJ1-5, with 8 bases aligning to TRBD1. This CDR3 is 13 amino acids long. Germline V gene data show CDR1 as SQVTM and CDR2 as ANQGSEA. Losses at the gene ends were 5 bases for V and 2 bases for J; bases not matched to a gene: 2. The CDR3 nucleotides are TGCAGCGTTAAACAGGGGGGCAATCAGCCCCAGCATTTT. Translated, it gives CSVKQGGNQPQHF.

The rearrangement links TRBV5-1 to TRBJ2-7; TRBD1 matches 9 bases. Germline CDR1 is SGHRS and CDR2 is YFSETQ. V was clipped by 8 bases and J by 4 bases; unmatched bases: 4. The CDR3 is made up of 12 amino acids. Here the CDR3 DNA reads TGCGCCAGTTACGGGACAGGGTACGAGCAGTACTTC. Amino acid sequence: CASYGTGYEQYF.

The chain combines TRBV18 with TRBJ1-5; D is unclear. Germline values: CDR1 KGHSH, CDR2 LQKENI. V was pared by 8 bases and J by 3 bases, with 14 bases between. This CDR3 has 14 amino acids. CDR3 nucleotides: TGTGCCAGCCGACAAAACACGAACAATCAGCCCCAGCATTTT. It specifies CASRQNTNNQPQHF. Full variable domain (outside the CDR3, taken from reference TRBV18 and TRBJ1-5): NAGVMQNPRHLVRRRGQEARLRCSPMKGHSHVYWYRQLPEEGLKFMVYLQKENIIDESGMPKERFSAEFPKEGPSILRIQQVVRGDSAAYFCASRQNTNNQPQHFGDGTRLSIL.

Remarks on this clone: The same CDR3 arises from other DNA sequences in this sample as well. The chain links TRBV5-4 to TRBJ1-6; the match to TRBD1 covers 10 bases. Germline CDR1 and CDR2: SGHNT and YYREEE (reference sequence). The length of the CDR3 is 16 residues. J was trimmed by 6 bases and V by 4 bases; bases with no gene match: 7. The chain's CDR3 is CASSPRTGGSNSPLHF. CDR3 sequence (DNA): TGTGCCAGCAGCCCGCGGACAGGGGGATCTAATTCACCCCTCCACTTT.

In DNA, the CDR3 is TGTGCCAGCAGCTTAGTTTCGGCAGGGCCCCAGAACACTGAAGCTTTCTTT. Translated: CASSLVSAGPQNTEAFF. The chain recombines TRBV7-9 with TRBJ1-1; D perhaps matches TRBD1 (5 bases). The CDR3 is made up of 17 amino acids. The germline CDR1 and CDR2 sequences are SEHNR and FQNEAQ (reference sequence). Trimming removed 1 base at V and 1 base at J, with 16 bases between. Together with reference TRBV7-9 and TRBJ1-1, the CDR3 gives the full variable domain: DTGVSQNPRHKITKRGQNVTFRCDPISEHNRLYWYRQTLGQGPEFLTYFQNEAQLEKSRLLSDRFSAERPKGSFSTLEIQRTEQGDSAMYLCASSLVSAGPQNTEAFFGQGTRLTVV.

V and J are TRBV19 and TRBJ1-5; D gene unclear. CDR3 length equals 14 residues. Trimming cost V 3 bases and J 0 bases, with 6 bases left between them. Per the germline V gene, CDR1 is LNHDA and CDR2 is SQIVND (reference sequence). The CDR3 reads CASSISVSNQPQHF. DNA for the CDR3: TGTGCCAGTAGTATCTCAGTTAGCAATCAGCCCCAGCATTTT.

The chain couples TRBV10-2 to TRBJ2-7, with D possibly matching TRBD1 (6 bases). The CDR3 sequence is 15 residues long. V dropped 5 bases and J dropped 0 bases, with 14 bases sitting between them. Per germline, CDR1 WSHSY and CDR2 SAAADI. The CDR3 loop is CASSKQGSSSYEQYF. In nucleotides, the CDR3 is TGCGCCAGCAGTAAACAGGGATCAAGCTCCTACGAGCAGTACTTC.

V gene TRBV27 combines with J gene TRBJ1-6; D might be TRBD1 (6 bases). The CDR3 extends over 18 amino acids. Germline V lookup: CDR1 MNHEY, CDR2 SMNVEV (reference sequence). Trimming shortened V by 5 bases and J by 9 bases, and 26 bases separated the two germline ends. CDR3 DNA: TGTGCCAGCAGTACCCGCACAGGGCTCGCAAAAGGGTTTTCACCCCTCCACTTT. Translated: CASSTRTGLAKGFSPLHF.

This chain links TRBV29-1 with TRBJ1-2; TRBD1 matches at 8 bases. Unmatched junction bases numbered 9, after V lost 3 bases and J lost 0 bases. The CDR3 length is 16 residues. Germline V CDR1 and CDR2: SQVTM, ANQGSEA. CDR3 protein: CSVDRRGLEPNYGYTF. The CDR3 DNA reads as TGCAGCGTTGACCGCAGGGGGCTCGAGCCTAACTATGGCTACACCTTC. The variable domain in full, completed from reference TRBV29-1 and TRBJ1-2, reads SAVISQKPSRDICQRGTSLTIQCQVDSQVTMMFWYRQQPGQSLTLIATANQGSEATYESGFVIDKFPISRPNLTFSTLTVSNMSPEDSSIYLCSVDRRGLEPNYGYTFGSGTRLTVV.

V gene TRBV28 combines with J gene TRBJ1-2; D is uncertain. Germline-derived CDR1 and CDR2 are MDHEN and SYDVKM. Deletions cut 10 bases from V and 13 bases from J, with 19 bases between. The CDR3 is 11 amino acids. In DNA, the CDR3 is TGTGCCACCCGCGGGGAACCTTCGTGCACCTTC. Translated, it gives CATRGEPSCTF.

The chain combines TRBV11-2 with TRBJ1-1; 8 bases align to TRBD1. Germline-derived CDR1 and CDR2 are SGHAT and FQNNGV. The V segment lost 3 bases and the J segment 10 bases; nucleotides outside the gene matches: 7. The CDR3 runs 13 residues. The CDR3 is CASSLAGGMSAFF. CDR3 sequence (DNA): TGTGCCAGCAGCTTGGCAGGGGGCATGTCAGCTTTCTTT. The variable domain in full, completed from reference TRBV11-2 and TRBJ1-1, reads EAGVAQSPRYKIIEKRQSVAFWCNPISGHATLYWYQQILGQGPKLLIQFQNNGVVDDSQLPKDRFSAERLKGVDSTLKIQPAKLEDSAVYLCASSLAGGMSAFFGQGTRLTVV.